This T cell receptor (beta chain) was recovered during a study of T-cell reconstitution after alpha-beta-depleted transplantation in children. Unique molecular identifiers featured in how the TCRbeta library was prepared. TCRdb reprocessed the PCR reads via MiXCR and lists one record per CDR3 protein. The sample lists approximately 190,000 distinct CDR3 sequences, approximately 6% seen once, with around 4.4% in the top ten. With V trimmed by 5 bases and J by 0 bases, 3 bases remained unmatched. The CDR3 totals 15 residues. Germline V gene sequence: CDR1 DFQATT, CDR2 SNEGSKA (reference sequence). Ten or more counts support this clonotype.

This clonotype originated in a girl under three years old with combined immunodeficiency, due to receive a stem cell transplant. The J gene is TRBJ2-3, the V gene TRBV20-1; 12 nucleotides match TRBD2. This specimen consisted of PBMCs, obtained before TCRalphabeta/CD19-depleted stem cell transplant. The CDR3 spells CSAYTSGRSTDTQYF. In nucleotides, the CDR3 is TGCAGTGCTTATACTAGCGGGAGGAGCACAGATACGCAGTATTTT.